This T cell receptor beta chain stems from a study of shared clonotypes between healthy human individuals. Overall study findings and caveats: Clonotype sharing across several donors was observed for 4% to 6.5% of naive CD4 clonotypes.

Profiled with immunoSEQ multiplex PCR; TCRdb holds only in-frame clones, not every one. The table shows roughly 1,500,000 clones, with approximately 98.5% occurring only once. CD4+ cells yielded CD45RA+ naive and CD45RA-negative memory subsets. Per germline, CDR1 SGHDN and CDR2 FVKESK. The CDR3 sequence is 15 residues long. V was trimmed by 0 bases and J by 0 bases, leaving 9 bases between them. Regarding this clone: Its antigen is still unknown.

Sequenced input: naive CD4+ T cells sorted from blood. Subset defined: CD45RA+ positively selected. The receptor was derived from a man aged 25 to 45 in good health. The rearrangement uses TRBV14 and TRBJ2-7; D is unclear. For the CDR3, the DNA is TGTGCCAGCAGCCAAGAGCCAGTAGCCTCCTACGAGCAGTACTTC. Its translation: CASSQEPVASYEQYF.